This T cell receptor (beta chain) is from a study of T-cell reconstitution after alpha-beta-depleted transplantation in children. This clonotype was found a few times. As it was prepared, the TCRbeta library received unique molecular identifiers. In TCRdb, the PCR reads were re-called with MiXCR into one record per CDR3 protein. Here the sample spans around 490,000 distinct CDR3 sequences, over 10% being singletons. This CDR3 has 16 amino acids. With V trimmed by 1 base and J by 0 bases, 3 bases remained unmatched. Per germline, CDR1 SGHTA and CDR2 FQGNSA. The material sequenced was PBMCs, mostly from graft donor cells, taken 180 days after TCRalphabeta/CD19-depleted stem cell transplant. J is TRBJ2-7 and V is TRBV7-2, with 10 bases that match TRBD1. This sequence originates from a female patient aged 2-9 years who had a stem cell transplant for aplastic anemia, so the T cells may come from the graft donor. CDR3 bases: TGTGCCAGCAGCTTAGTCGGGACAGGGGACTCCTACGAGCAGTACGTC. Translated: CASSLVGTGDSYEQYV.